This T cell receptor beta chain was obtained from a study of T cell clones after liver transplantation. Here immunoSEQ multiplex PCR was the method, and the copy in TCRdb shows in-frame clones only, minus some. The sample consists of some 120,000 clones, 75% to 95% of them appearing once. The J segment lost 0 bases and the V segment lost 5 bases, leaving 3 bases of the junction unmatched. The CDR3 extends over 15 amino acids. Germline V CDR1 and CDR2: SNHLY, FYNNEI. The sequence was collected from a human patient who received a liver transplant. Among the T cells, some may be from the graft donor. The V and J genes are TRBV2 and TRBJ2-3; 9 bases are shared with TRBD1. The sequenced sample was CD4+ T cells from blood, obtained 12 months after liver transplant. CDR3 sequence reads: CASSRTGDSTDTQYF. The CDR3 DNA reads TGTGCCAGCAGTAGGACAGGGGATAGCACAGATACGCAGTATTTT.